These 2 T cell receptor beta chains came from one sample sequenced in a study of blood T cell repertoires in COVID-19. Some clones are missing from TCRdb's copy, which holds only in-frame ones; the method was immunoSEQ multiplex PCR. The sample consists of 140,000 to 150,000 clones, 81% of them appearing once. Sequencing was performed on peripheral blood. These receptor sequences come from a human donor in a cohort sampled during active COVID-19.

This chain uses TRBV6-2 or TRBV6-3 with TRBJ2-3, with TRBD2 matching 12 bases. This CDR3 has 15 residues. The V segment lost 6 bases and the J segment 4 bases; nucleotides outside the gene matches: 5. Germline V gives CDR1 MNHEY, CDR2 SVGEGT. The CDR3 region is CASSFGLAGSDTQYF. In DNA form, the CDR3 reads TGTGCCAGCAGCTTCGGACTAGCGGGATCAGATACGCAGTATTTT.

The rearrangement links TRBV7-2 to TRBJ2-3; 11 nucleotides align to TRBD2. Germline V gives CDR1 SGHTA, CDR2 FQGNSA. The CDR3 length is 16 residues. V shed 1 base, J shed 2 bases, and the junction held 2 bases outside the gene matches. The CDR3 region has the DNA TGTGCCAGCAGCTTAGGACTAGCGGGGACCACAGATACGCAGTATTTT. Translated: CASSLGLAGTTDTQYF.